The entry below describes one T cell receptor beta chain. The antigen is unknown. The sorted Tregs were CD4+CD25+CD127-/low cells. Notes on the study in general: Tumor memory CD4+ T cell TCR gene usage clustered with blood and lymph node memory CD4+ cells and lymph node naive CD4+ cells. Tumor Tregs overlapped most with tumor, then blood, naive CD4+ cells. Larger-cohort validation covered only one TCR beta V-J rearrangement.

TCRdb used MiXCR to reprocess the 5' RACE reads, holding one entry per CDR3 protein. The table lists 34,000 or so distinct CDR3 sequences, around 27% of them singletons. CDR3 size: 15 residues. V lost 6 bases and J 5 bases, leaving 17 bases between the germline ends. The germline CDR1 and CDR2 sequences are MNHEY and SVGAGI. Sequencing used tumor-infiltrating Tregs sorted from the breast tumor. The chain combines TRBV6-5 with TRBJ2-1, with D perhaps being TRBD1 or TRBD2 (7 bases each). The TCR was taken from a female donor with breast cancer. CDR3: CASRRVQGRDNEQFF. The CDR3 DNA is TGTGCCAGCAGGAGAGTACAGGGGAGGGACAATGAGCAGTTCTTC.